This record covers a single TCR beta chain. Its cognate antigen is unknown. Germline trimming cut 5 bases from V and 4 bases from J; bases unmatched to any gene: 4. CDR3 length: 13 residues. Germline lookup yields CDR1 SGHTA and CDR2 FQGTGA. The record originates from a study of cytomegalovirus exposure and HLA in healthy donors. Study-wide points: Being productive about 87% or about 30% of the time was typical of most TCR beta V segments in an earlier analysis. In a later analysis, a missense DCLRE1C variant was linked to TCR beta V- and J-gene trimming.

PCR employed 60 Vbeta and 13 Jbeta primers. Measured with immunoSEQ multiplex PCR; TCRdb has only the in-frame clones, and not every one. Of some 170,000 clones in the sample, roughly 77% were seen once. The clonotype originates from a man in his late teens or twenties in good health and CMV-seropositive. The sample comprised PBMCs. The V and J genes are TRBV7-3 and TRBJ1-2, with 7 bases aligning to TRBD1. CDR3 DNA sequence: TGTGCCAGCAGCCTGACAGGGAGCTATGGCTACACCTTC. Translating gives CASSLTGSYGYTF.